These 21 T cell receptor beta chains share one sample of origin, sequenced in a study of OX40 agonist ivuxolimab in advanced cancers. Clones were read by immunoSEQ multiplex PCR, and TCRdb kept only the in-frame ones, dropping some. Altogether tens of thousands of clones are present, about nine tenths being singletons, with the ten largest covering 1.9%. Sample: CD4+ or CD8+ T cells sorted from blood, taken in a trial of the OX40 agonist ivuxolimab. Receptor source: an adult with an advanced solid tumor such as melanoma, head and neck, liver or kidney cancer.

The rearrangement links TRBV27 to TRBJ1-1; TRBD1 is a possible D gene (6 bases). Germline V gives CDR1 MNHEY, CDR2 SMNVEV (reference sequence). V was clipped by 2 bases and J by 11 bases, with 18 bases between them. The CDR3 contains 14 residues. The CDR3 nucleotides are TGTGCCAGCAGTTTAAGGGCAGGGGACGGGATCGCTTTCTTT. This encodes CASSLRAGDGIAFF.

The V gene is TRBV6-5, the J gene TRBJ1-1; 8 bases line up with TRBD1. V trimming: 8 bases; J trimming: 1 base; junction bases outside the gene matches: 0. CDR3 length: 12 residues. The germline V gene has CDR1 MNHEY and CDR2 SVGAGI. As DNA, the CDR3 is TGTGCCAGCGGGACAGGGAACACTGAAGCTTTCTTT. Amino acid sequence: CASGTGNTEAFF.

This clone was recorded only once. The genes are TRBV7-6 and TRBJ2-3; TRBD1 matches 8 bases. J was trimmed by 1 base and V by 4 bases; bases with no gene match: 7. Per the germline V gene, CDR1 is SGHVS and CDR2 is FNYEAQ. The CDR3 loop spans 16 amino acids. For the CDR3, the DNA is TGTGCCAGCAGCTCCGACAGGGGAGGCCGCACAGATACGCAGTATTTT. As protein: CASSSDRGGRTDTQYF.

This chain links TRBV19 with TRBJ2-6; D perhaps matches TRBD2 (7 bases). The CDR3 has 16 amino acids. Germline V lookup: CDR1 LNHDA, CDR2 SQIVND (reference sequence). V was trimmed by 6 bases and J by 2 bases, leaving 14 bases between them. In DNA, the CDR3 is TGTGCCAGTAGAGAGGGGGGGGCAGCTGGGGCCAACGTCCTGACTTTC. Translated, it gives CASREGGAAGANVLTF.

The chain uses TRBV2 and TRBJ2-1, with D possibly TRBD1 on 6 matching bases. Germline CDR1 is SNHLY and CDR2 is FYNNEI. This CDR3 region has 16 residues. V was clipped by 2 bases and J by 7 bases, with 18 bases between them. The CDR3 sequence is CASSEYEGAGANEQFF. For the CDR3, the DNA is TGTGCCAGCAGTGAATATGAAGGGGCAGGGGCGAATGAGCAGTTCTTC.

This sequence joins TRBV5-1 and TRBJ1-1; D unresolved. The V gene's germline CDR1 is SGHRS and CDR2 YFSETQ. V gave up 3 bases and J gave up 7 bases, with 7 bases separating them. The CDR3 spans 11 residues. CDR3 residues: CASSSLSEAFF. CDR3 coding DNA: TGCGCCAGCAGCTCTCTCAGTGAAGCTTTCTTT.

The chain's CDR3 is CASSLVETGREAFF. CDR3 coding DNA: TGTGCCAGCAGCTTAGTCGAAACGGGCAGGGAAGCTTTCTTT. This sequence joins TRBV11-2 and TRBJ1-1; D is unclear. V lost 1 base and J 8 bases, leaving 14 bases between the germline ends. Germline loops: CDR1 SGHAT, CDR2 FQNNGV. This CDR3 contains 14 residues.

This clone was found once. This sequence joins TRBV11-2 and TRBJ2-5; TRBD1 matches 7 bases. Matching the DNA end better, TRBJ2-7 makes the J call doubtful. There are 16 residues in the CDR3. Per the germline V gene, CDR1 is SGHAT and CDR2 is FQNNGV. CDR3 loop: CASSGHRDSSSYEQYF. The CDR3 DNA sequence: TGTGCCAGCAGCGGACACCGGGACAGCTCCTCCTACGAGCAGTACTTC.

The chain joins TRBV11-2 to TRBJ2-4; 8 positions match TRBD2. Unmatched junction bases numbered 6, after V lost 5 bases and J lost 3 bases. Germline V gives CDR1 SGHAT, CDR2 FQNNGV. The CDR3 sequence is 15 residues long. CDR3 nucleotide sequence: TGTGCCAGCAGCCGTGAGGGACTAGGCAAAAACATTCAGTACTTC. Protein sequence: CASSREGLGKNIQYF.

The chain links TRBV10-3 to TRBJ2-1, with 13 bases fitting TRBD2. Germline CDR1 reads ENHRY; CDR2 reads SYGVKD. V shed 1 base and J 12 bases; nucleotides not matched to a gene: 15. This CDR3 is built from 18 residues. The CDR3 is CAISELTGTSGTWGAQFF. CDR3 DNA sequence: TGTGCCATCAGTGAGTTGACTGGGACTAGCGGGACCTGGGGGGCGCAGTTCTTC.

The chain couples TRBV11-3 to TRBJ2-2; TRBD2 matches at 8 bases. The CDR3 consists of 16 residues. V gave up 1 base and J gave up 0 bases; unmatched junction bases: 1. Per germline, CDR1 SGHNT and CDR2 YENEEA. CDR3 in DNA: TGTGCCAGCAGCTTAGTTAGCGGGACGAACACCGGGGAGCTGTTTTTT. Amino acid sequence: CASSLVSGTNTGELFF.

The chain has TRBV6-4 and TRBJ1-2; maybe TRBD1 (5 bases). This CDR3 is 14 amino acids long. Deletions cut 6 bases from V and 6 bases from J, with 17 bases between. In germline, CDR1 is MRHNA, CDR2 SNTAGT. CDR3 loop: CASSRDLGRDGYTF. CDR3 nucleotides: TGTGCCAGCAGCCGGGACCTCGGGAGGGATGGCTACACCTTC.

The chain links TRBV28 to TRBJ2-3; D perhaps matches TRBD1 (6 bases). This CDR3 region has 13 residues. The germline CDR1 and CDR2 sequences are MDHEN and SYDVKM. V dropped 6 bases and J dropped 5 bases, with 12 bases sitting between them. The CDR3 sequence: CASRLQGVDTQYF. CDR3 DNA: TGTGCCAGCAGACTACAGGGAGTAGATACGCAGTATTTT.

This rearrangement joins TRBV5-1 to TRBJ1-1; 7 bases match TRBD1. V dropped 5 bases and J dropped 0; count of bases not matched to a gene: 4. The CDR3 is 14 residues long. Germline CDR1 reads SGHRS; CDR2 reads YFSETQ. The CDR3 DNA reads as TGCGCCAGCAGGGCGACAGGGATGAACACTGAAGCTTTCTTT. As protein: CASRATGMNTEAFF.

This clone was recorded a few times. CDR3 loop: CASSRERRGELFF. CDR3 coding DNA: TGTGCCAGCAGCCGAGAACGACGGGGGGAGCTGTTTTTT. The rearrangement links TRBV4-2 to TRBJ2-2; D is uncertain. Germline loops: CDR1 LGHNA, CDR2 YNFKEQ. This CDR3 has 13 amino acids. V was shortened by 4 bases and J by 8 bases, with 11 bases between the two germline ends.

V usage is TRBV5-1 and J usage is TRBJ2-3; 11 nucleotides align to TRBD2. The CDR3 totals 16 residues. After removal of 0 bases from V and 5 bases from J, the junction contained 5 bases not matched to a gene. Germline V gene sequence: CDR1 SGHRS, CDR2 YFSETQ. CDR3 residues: CASSLETSGVGDTQYF. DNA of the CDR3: TGCGCCAGCAGCTTGGAGACTAGCGGGGTGGGAGATACGCAGTATTTT.

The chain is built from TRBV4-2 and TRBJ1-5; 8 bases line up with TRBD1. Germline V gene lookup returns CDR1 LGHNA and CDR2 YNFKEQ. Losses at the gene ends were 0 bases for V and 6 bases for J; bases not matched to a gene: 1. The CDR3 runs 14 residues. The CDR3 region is CASSQEQGGQPQHF. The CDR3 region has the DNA TGTGCCAGCAGCCAAGAACAGGGGGGTCAGCCCCAGCATTTT.

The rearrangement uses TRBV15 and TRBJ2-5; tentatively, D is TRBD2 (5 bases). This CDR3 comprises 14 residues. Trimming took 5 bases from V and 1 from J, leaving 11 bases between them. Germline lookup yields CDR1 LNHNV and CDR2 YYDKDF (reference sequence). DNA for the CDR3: TGTGCCACCAGCTCCAGGAGGCCCCAAGAGACCCAGTACTTC. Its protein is CATSSRRPQETQYF.

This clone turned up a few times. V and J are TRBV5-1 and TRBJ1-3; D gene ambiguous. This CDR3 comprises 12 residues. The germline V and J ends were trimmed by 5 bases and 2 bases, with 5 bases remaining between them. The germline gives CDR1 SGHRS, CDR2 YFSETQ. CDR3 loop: CASRDAGNTIYF. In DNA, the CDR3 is TGCGCCAGCAGAGATGCTGGAAACACCATATATTTT.

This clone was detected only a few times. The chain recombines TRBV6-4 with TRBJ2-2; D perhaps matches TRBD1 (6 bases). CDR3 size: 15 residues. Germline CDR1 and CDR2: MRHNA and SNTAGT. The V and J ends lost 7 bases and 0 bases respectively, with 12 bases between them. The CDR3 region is CASTTDSTNTGELFF. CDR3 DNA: TGTGCCAGCACTACGGACAGCACGAACACCGGGGAGCTGTTTTTT.

The CDR3 DNA reads as TGTGCCAGCTCACCACGCCTAGCGGGAGTAGTTACAGATACGCAGTATTTT. It codes for CASSPRLAGVVTDTQYF. The V and J genes are TRBV18 and TRBJ2-3; 10 bases line up with TRBD2. Per germline, CDR1 KGHSH and CDR2 LQKENI. V dropped 1 base and J dropped 3; count of bases not matched to a gene: 7. There are 17 residues in the CDR3.